A selection of T cell receptor beta chains follows, all from one sample in a study of blood T cell repertoires in COVID-19. Sequenced by immunoSEQ multiplex PCR; TCRdb stores in-frame clones only, minus some. The table lists hundreds of thousands of clones, around four fifths of them singletons. The sample comprised peripheral blood. These receptors all come from a man aged 80 or over with acute or convalescent COVID-19. Each CDR3 is given with its conserved first and last residue. The D gene is left open where the match is weak. Part of the rows lack a size; the others show once, few, many or a class for expanded clones.

d_call: TRBD2; v_call: TRBV3-1/TRBV3-2; j_call: TRBJ2-1; clone_size: -; cdr3_nt: TGTGCCAGCAGCCAAGGGCCAGCGGGAGCCGGCTACAATGAGCAGTTCTTC; cdr3_aa: CASSQGPAGAGYNEQFF
d_call: TRBD1; v_call: TRBV29-1; j_call: TRBJ1-5; clone_size: -; cdr3_nt: TGCAGCGTTGCCCTACAGGGGGACCACAATCAGCCCCAGCATTTT; cdr3_aa: CSVALQGDHNQPQHF
d_call: TRBD2; v_call: TRBV5-1; j_call: TRBJ2-3; clone_size: -; cdr3_nt: TGCGCCAGCAGCTTGTGGCCTAGCGGGACGAGCACAGATACGCAGTATTTT; cdr3_aa: CASSLWPSGTSTDTQYF
d_call: -; v_call: TRBV28; j_call: TRBJ1-2; clone_size: -; cdr3_nt: TGTGCCAGCAGTTTGGGCCAGCCTACTAACTATGGCTACACCTTC; cdr3_aa: CASSLGQPTNYGYTF
d_call: TRBD1; v_call: TRBV19; j_call: TRBJ1-6; clone_size: -; cdr3_nt: TGTGCCAGTAGTATCACAGGGGTCGGGAATTCACCCCTCCACTTT; cdr3_aa: CASSITGVGNSPLHF
d_call: -; v_call: TRBV5-1; j_call: TRBJ1-2; clone_size: -; cdr3_nt: TGCGCCAGCAGCTCCAACAGGGATGGCTACACCTTC; cdr3_aa: CASSSNRDGYTF
d_call: -; v_call: TRBV5-1; j_call: TRBJ1-1; clone_size: -; cdr3_nt: TGCGCCAGCAGCTTGCCCTCAGGGTTTGCGGCTGAAGCTTTCTTT; cdr3_aa: CASSLPSGFAAEAFF
d_call: -; v_call: TRBV6-5; j_call: TRBJ1-1; clone_size: -; cdr3_nt: TGTGCCAGCAGTTACGACTCTTACGCAGCTTCCACTGAAGCTTTCTTT; cdr3_aa: CASSYDSYAASTEAFF
d_call: -; v_call: TRBV7-8; j_call: TRBJ1-5; clone_size: -; cdr3_nt: TGTGCCAGCAGCCGGACGGTCGGGAGCAATCAGCCCCAGCATTTT; cdr3_aa: CASSRTVGSNQPQHF
d_call: TRBD1; v_call: TRBV24-1; j_call: TRBJ2-3; clone_size: -; cdr3_nt: TGTGCCACCAGTGCTGTGGCCGGGACAGGTAGCACAGATACGCAGTATTTT; cdr3_aa: CATSAVAGTGSTDTQYF
d_call: TRBD1; v_call: TRBV5-1; j_call: TRBJ2-1; clone_size: -; cdr3_nt: TGCGCCAGCATGGTATCTGGACAGGGGTTCAATGAGCAGTTCTTC; cdr3_aa: CASMVSGQGFNEQFF
d_call: -; v_call: TRBV23-1; j_call: TRBJ2-1; clone_size: -; cdr3_nt: TGCGCCAGCAGTCCCCTTAACCACCTAGCGTACCAAAGCTCCTACAATGAGCAGTTCTTC; cdr3_aa: CASSPLNHLAYQSSYNEQFF
d_call: -; v_call: TRBV7-2; j_call: TRBJ1-4; clone_size: -; cdr3_nt: TGTGCCAGCAGCTCCTCGTCGGAGGCAGGGGCACTGTTTTTT; cdr3_aa: CASSSSSEAGALFF
d_call: -; v_call: TRBV24-1; j_call: TRBJ2-1; clone_size: -; cdr3_nt: TGTGCCACCAGTGATCCGAGGAATGAGCAGTTCTTC; cdr3_aa: CATSDPRNEQFF
d_call: TRBD1; v_call: TRBV2; j_call: TRBJ1-6; clone_size: once; cdr3_nt: TGTGCCAGCAGAGACAGGGGCTATAATTCACCCCTCCACTTT; cdr3_aa: CASRDRGYNSPLHF
d_call: -; v_call: TRBV5-1; j_call: TRBJ2-1; clone_size: -; cdr3_nt: TGCGCCAGCAGCCCCCCCCGACTAGATCATCCTAAGTTCTTC; cdr3_aa: CASSPPRLDHPKFF
d_call: TRBD1; v_call: TRBV28; j_call: TRBJ2-1; clone_size: once; cdr3_nt: TGTGCCAGCAGTTTATCGGGGACAGGGACTGTTGAGCAGTTCTTC; cdr3_aa: CASSLSGTGTVEQFF
d_call: -; v_call: TRBV29-1; j_call: TRBJ2-1; clone_size: few; cdr3_nt: TGCAGCGCTGAGGGCTCCGGTTACATATACAATGAGCAGTTCTTC; cdr3_aa: CSAEGSGYIYNEQFF
d_call: TRBD2; v_call: TRBV14; j_call: TRBJ2-3; clone_size: -; cdr3_nt: TGTGCCAGCAGCCAAGGGTTAGCGGGAGTAACAGATACGCAGTATTTT; cdr3_aa: CASSQGLAGVTDTQYF
d_call: -; v_call: TRBV7-9; j_call: TRBJ1-1; clone_size: -; cdr3_nt: TGTGCCAGCAGCCCTGGCCAGGTCACCATGAACACTGAAGCTTTCTTT; cdr3_aa: CASSPGQVTMNTEAFF
d_call: -; v_call: TRBV10-2; j_call: TRBJ2-7; clone_size: -; cdr3_nt: TGCGCCAGTGGGGAGGCCCCCTACGAGCAGTACTTC; cdr3_aa: CASGEAPYEQYF
d_call: TRBD1; v_call: TRBV2; j_call: TRBJ2-2; clone_size: -; cdr3_nt: TGTGCCAGCAGTGGGGACAGGGGGCCCGCCGGGGAGCTGTTTTTT; cdr3_aa: CASSGDRGPAGELFF
d_call: TRBD1; v_call: TRBV19; j_call: TRBJ2-7; clone_size: -; cdr3_nt: TGTGCCAGTACCCGTACGGGACAGGGACCCTACGAGCAGTACTTC; cdr3_aa: CASTRTGQGPYEQYF
d_call: TRBD1; v_call: TRBV5-1; j_call: TRBJ1-5; clone_size: -; cdr3_nt: TGCGCCAGCAGCTGGGAGACAGGGGCGGGGCAGCCCCAGCATTTT; cdr3_aa: CASSWETGAGQPQHF
d_call: TRBD1; v_call: TRBV4-1; j_call: TRBJ1-6; clone_size: -; cdr3_nt: TGCGCCAGCAGGCGGGGACAGGGAGGTAATTCACCCCTCCACTTT; cdr3_aa: CASRRGQGGNSPLHF
d_call: -; v_call: TRBV5-5; j_call: TRBJ1-4; clone_size: few; cdr3_nt: TGTGCCAGCAGCTTGACAGGGCTACCGGAGGAAAAACTGTTTTTT; cdr3_aa: CASSLTGLPEEKLFF
d_call: -; v_call: TRBV11-3; j_call: TRBJ2-2; clone_size: -; cdr3_nt: TGTGCCAGCAGCCCTACAGGGAGCACCGGGGAGCTGTTTTTT; cdr3_aa: CASSPTGSTGELFF
d_call: -; v_call: TRBV3-1/TRBV3-2; j_call: TRBJ1-3; clone_size: -; cdr3_nt: TGTGCCAGCAGCCAAGGCGGGGCGAGCTCTGGAAACACCATATATTTT; cdr3_aa: CASSQGGASSGNTIYF
d_call: -; v_call: TRBV28; j_call: TRBJ2-6; clone_size: once; cdr3_nt: TGTGCCAGCAGTCCGGCGGGTCCTCCCTCTGGGGCCAACGTCCTGACTTTC; cdr3_aa: CASSPAGPPSGANVLTF
d_call: -; v_call: TRBV5-8; j_call: TRBJ1-5; clone_size: -; cdr3_nt: TGTGCCAGCAGCTTCGGAGGGTGGGAAAATCAGCCCCAGCATTTT; cdr3_aa: CASSFGGWENQPQHF
d_call: -; v_call: TRBV5-1; j_call: TRBJ1-1; clone_size: -; cdr3_nt: TGCGCCAGCAGCTCGCCGAAGCAAGACTTCATGAACACTGAAGCTTTCTTT; cdr3_aa: CASSSPKQDFMNTEAFF
d_call: -; v_call: TRBV5-1; j_call: TRBJ2-1; clone_size: -; cdr3_nt: TGCGCCAGCAGCTTATCATATGAGCAGTTCTTC; cdr3_aa: CASSLSYEQFF
d_call: -; v_call: TRBV6-5; j_call: TRBJ2-3; clone_size: -; cdr3_nt: TGTGCCAGCAGGGACAGTTTGGTTACGCAGTATTTT; cdr3_aa: CASRDSLVTQYF
d_call: -; v_call: TRBV12-3/TRBV12-4; j_call: TRBJ1-5; clone_size: -; cdr3_nt: TGTGCCAGCAGTTTAAAGGGGAATCAGCCCCAGCATTTT; cdr3_aa: CASSLKGNQPQHF
d_call: TRBD1; v_call: TRBV19; j_call: TRBJ1-5; clone_size: -; cdr3_nt: TGTGCCAGTACCCGGGACAGGGGATCGGAGCCGAATCAGCCCCAGCATTTT; cdr3_aa: CASTRDRGSEPNQPQHF
d_call: -; v_call: TRBV5-5; j_call: TRBJ2-1; clone_size: -; cdr3_nt: TGTGCCAGCAGCTTGGTGGGACTTCGAAACGATGAGCAGTTCTTC; cdr3_aa: CASSLVGLRNDEQFF
d_call: -; v_call: TRBV7-9; j_call: TRBJ2-7; clone_size: -; cdr3_nt: TGTGCCAGCAGCTTAGGACAGCAGGCTACCTACGAGCAGTACTTC; cdr3_aa: CASSLGQQATYEQYF
d_call: TRBD1; v_call: TRBV27; j_call: TRBJ1-2; clone_size: -; cdr3_nt: TGTGCCAGCAGCCCCCAGAGGGGGCCACAGCGAGGCTACACCTTC; cdr3_aa: CASSPQRGPQRGYTF
d_call: TRBD1; v_call: TRBV6-5; j_call: TRBJ1-1; clone_size: -; cdr3_nt: TGTGCCAGCACCCCGGGAGGGGGCCGGAACACTGAAGCTTTCTTT; cdr3_aa: CASTPGGGRNTEAFF
d_call: TRBD1; v_call: TRBV5-1; j_call: TRBJ2-5; clone_size: -; cdr3_nt: TGCGCCAGCAGCCCCATGACAGGGGAGACCCAGTACTTC; cdr3_aa: CASSPMTGETQYF
d_call: -; v_call: TRBV10-3; j_call: TRBJ1-6; clone_size: once; cdr3_nt: TGTGCCATCAGTGTAGAACGTAATTCACCCCTCCACTTT; cdr3_aa: CAISVERNSPLHF
d_call: TRBD2; v_call: TRBV7-9; j_call: TRBJ2-5; clone_size: few; cdr3_nt: TGTGCCAGCAGCCCAGGGGTCCTAGCGGGAGTGTATGAGACCCAGTACTTC; cdr3_aa: CASSPGVLAGVYETQYF
d_call: -; v_call: TRBV7-2; j_call: TRBJ2-7; clone_size: -; cdr3_nt: TGTGCCAGCAGCTCCCGTCCACAGGGCTCTTACGAGCAGTACTTC; cdr3_aa: CASSSRPQGSYEQYF
d_call: -; v_call: TRBV28; j_call: TRBJ1-3; clone_size: -; cdr3_nt: TGTGCCAGCGGGAGTACAGGGCTGTCCTCTGGAAACACCATATATTTT; cdr3_aa: CASGSTGLSSGNTIYF
d_call: -; v_call: TRBV28; j_call: TRBJ1-1; clone_size: -; cdr3_nt: TGTGCCAGCAGGGCGGGGGGGGCGTTTGGGACTGAAGCTTTCTTT; cdr3_aa: CASRAGGAFGTEAFF
d_call: -; v_call: TRBV27; j_call: TRBJ1-6; clone_size: -; cdr3_nt: TGTGCCAGCAAGAGAAACAGGTCACATAATTCGCCCCTCCACTTT; cdr3_aa: CASKRNRSHNSPLHF
d_call: TRBD1; v_call: TRBV12-5; j_call: TRBJ1-1; clone_size: -; cdr3_nt: TGTGCTAGTGGTTTGCAGGGGGCAGGGGTTACTGAAGCTTTCTTT; cdr3_aa: CASGLQGAGVTEAFF
d_call: TRBD1; v_call: TRBV25-1; j_call: TRBJ1-6; clone_size: few; cdr3_nt: TGTGCCAGCAGTGACTGGGCAGGGGGCAATTCACCCCTCCACTTT; cdr3_aa: CASSDWAGGNSPLHF
d_call: -; v_call: TRBV12-2; j_call: TRBJ1-1; clone_size: -; cdr3_nt: TGTGCAAGTCGCTTCCGCGGGACGGTAAACACTGAAGCTTTCTTT; cdr3_aa: CASRFRGTVNTEAFF
d_call: -; v_call: TRBV28; j_call: TRBJ1-2; clone_size: -; cdr3_nt: TGTGCCAGCAGTTTCGCCCCCGGTGATGGCTACACCTTC; cdr3_aa: CASSFAPGDGYTF
d_call: TRBD1; v_call: TRBV5-4; j_call: TRBJ2-1; clone_size: -; cdr3_nt: TGTGCCAGCAGCCCCAAGGGGGCGAATGTTTACAATGAGCAGTTCTTC; cdr3_aa: CASSPKGANVYNEQFF
d_call: -; v_call: TRBV2; j_call: TRBJ2-5; clone_size: -; cdr3_nt: TGTGCCAGCAGTGACCGGGAGTCGGGAGTAGAGACCCAGTACTTC; cdr3_aa: CASSDRESGVETQYF
d_call: -; v_call: TRBV7-9; j_call: TRBJ1-3; clone_size: -; cdr3_nt: TGTGCCAGCAGCCTAACCGCCGGGACAGGAAACACCATATATTTT; cdr3_aa: CASSLTAGTGNTIYF
d_call: -; v_call: TRBV6-5; j_call: TRBJ1-5; clone_size: -; cdr3_nt: TGTGCCAGCTCCCTCGCGAGGGCCAATCAGCCCCAGCATTTT; cdr3_aa: CASSLARANQPQHF